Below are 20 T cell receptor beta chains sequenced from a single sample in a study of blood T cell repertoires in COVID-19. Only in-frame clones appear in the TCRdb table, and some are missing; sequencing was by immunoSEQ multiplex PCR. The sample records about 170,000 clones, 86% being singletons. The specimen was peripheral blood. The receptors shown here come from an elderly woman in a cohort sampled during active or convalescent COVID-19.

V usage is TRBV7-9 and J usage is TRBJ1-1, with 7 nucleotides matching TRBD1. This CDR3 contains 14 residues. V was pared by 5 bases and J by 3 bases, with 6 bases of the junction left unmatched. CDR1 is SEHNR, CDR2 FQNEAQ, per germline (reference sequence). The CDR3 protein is CASSEGAGDTEAFF. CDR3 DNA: TGTGCCAGCAGCGAGGGGGCAGGGGACACTGAAGCTTTCTTT.

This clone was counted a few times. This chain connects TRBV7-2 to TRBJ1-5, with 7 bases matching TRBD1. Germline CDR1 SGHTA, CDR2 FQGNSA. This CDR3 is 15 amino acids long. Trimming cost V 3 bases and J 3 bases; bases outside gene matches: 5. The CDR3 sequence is CASSFSTGNNQPQHF. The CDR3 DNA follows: TGTGCCAGCAGCTTCTCGACAGGGAACAATCAGCCCCAGCATTTT.

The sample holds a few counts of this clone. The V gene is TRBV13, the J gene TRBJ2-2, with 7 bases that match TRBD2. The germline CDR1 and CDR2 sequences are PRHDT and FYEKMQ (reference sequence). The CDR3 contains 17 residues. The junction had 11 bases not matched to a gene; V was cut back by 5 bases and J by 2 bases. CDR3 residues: CASSPHSRGENTGELFF. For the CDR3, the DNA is TGTGCCAGCAGCCCCCATTCCCGGGGGGAAAACACCGGGGAGCTGTTTTTT.

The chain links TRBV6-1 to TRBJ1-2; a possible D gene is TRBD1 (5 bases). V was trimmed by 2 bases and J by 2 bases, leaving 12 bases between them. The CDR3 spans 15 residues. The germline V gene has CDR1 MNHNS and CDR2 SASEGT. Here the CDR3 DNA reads TGTGCCAGCAGTGAATTTTATACAGGCAACTATGGCTACACCTTC. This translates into CASSEFYTGNYGYTF.

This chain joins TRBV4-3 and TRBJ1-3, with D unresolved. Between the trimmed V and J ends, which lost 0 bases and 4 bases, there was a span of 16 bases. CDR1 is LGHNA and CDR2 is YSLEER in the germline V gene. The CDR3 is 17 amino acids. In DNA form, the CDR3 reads TGCGCCAGCAGCCAAGATAGGAGGATCCGGACCGGAAACACCATATATTTT. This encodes CASSQDRRIRTGNTIYF.

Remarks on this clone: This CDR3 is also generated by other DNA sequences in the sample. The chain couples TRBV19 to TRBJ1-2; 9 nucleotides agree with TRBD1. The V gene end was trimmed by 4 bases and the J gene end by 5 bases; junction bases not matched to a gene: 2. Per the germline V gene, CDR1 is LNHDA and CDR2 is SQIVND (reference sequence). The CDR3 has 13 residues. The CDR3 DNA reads TGTGCCAGTAGTAGCGGACAGGGGTATGGCTACACCTTC. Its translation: CASSSGQGYGYTF.

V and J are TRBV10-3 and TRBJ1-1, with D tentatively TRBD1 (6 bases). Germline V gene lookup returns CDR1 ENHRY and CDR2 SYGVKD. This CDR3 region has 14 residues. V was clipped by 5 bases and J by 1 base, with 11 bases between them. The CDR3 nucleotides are TGTGCCATCAGTTATGGGGGCTCGAACACTGAAGCTTTCTTT. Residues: CAISYGGSNTEAFF.

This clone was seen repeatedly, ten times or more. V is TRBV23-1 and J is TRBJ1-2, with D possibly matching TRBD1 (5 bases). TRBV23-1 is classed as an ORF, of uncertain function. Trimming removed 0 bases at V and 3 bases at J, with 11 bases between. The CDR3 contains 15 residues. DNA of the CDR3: TGCGCCAGCAGTCAATCCGGACACACTCACTATGGCTACACCTTC. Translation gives CASSQSGHTHYGYTF.

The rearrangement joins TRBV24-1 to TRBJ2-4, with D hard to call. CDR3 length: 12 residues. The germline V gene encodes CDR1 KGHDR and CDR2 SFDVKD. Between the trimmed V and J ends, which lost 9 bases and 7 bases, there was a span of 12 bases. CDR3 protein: CATLRLGNIQYF. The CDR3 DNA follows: TGTGCCACCCTGCGGTTAGGTAACATTCAGTACTTC.

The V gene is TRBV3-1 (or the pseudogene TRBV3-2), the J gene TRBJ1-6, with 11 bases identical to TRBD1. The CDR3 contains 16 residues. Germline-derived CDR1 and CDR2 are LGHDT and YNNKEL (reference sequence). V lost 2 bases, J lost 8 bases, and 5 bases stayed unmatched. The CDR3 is CASSQYRTGGDSPLHF. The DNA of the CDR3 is TGTGCCAGCAGCCAATACCGGACAGGGGGCGATTCACCCCTCCACTTT.

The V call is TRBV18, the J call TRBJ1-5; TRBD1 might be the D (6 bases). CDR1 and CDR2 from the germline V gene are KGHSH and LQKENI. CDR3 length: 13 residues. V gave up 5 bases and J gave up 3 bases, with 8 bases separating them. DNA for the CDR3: TGTGCCAGCTCAGGGGGCAACAATCAGCCCCAGCATTTT. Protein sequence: CASSGGNNQPQHF.

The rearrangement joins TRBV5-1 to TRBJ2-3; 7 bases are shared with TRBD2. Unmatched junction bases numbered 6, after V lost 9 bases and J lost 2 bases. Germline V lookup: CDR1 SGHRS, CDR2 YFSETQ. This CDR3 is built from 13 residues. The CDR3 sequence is CATKAGPTDTQYF. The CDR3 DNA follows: TGCGCCACCAAAGCGGGACCCACAGATACGCAGTATTTT.

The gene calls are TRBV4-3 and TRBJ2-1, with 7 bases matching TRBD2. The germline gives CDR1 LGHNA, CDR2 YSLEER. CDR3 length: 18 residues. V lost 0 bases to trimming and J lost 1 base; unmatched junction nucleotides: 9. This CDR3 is CASSQEWGGVSSYNEQFF. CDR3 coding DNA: TGCGCCAGCAGCCAAGAATGGGGGGGGGTATCGTCCTACAATGAGCAGTTCTTC.

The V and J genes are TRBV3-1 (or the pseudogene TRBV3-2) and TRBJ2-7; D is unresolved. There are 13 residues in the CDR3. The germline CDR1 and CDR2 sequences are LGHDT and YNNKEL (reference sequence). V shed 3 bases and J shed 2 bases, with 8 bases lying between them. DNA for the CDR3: TGTGCCAGCAGCCAGAGAGGAACCTACGAGCAGTACGTC. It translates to CASSQRGTYEQYV.

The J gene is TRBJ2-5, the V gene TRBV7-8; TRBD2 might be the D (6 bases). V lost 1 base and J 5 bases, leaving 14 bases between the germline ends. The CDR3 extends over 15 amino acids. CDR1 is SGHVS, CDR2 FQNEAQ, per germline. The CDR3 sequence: CASSLGATSSETQYF. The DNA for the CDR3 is TGTGCCAGCAGCTTAGGGGCTACTAGCTCGGAGACCCAGTACTTC.

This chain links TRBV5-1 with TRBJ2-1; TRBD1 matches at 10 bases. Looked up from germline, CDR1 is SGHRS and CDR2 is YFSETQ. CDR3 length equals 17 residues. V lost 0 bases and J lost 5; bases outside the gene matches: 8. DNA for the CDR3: TGCGCCAGCAGCTTGGATCCGGGACAGGGGCCTCACAATGAGCAGTTCTTC. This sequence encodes CASSLDPGQGPHNEQFF.

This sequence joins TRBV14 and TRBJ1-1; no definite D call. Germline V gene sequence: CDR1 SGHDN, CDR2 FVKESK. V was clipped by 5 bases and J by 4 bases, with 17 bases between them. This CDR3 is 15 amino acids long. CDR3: CASSKGRHRGTEAFF. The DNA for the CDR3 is TGTGCCAGCAGCAAAGGTAGGCACCGAGGCACTGAAGCTTTCTTT.

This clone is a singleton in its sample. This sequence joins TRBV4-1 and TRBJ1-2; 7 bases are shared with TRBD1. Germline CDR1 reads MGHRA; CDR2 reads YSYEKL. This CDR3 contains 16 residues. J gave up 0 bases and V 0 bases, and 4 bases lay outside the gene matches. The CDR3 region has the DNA TGCGCCAGCAGCCAAGAACAAGGGGGCACTAACTATGGCTACACCTTC. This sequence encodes CASSQEQGGTNYGYTF.

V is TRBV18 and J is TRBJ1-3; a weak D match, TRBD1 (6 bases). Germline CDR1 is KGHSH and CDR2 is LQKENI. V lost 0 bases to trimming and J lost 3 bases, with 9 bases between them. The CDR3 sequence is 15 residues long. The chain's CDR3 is CASSPPTGSGNTIYF. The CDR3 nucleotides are TGTGCCAGCTCACCACCTACAGGGAGTGGAAACACCATATATTTT.

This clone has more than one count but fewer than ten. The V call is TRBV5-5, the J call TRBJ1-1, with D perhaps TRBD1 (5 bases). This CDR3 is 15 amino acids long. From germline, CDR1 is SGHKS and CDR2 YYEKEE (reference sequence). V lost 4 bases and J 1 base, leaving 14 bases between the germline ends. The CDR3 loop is CASSTGGTGNTEAFF. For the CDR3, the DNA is TGTGCCAGCAGCACCGGAGGGACGGGGAACACTGAAGCTTTCTTT.